The source of this TCR beta chain is a study of cytomegalovirus exposure and HLA in healthy donors. Per germline, CDR1 LGHNA and CDR2 YSLEER. Trimming cost V 3 bases and J 4 bases, with 6 bases left between them. This CDR3 is built from 13 residues. Assay: immunoSEQ multiplex PCR; the TCRdb copy retains only in-frame clones and omits some. The table records roughly 120,000 clones, about 91% of them present only once. Study-level results: Listed as cytomegalovirus-associated were over 150 TCR beta chains.

Concerning this clone: The antigen remains unidentified.

The TCR sequence derives from a man younger than 35 in good health and CMV-seronegative. V usage is TRBV4-3 and J usage is TRBJ2-2; D gene unclear. The material sequenced was PBMCs. This CDR3 is CASSHGGTGELFF. The CDR3 DNA reads TGCGCCAGCAGCCACGGTGGCACCGGGGAGCTGTTTTTT.